This section outlines one TCR beta chain sequence together with its context. Libraries were prepared by immunoSEQ multiplex PCR; TCRdb keeps only in-frame clonotypes and omits some of them. This sample has approximately 270,000 clones, with around 89% found just once. The data were taken from a study of blood T cell repertoires in COVID-19. The CDR3 is 13 amino acids. Germline V CDR1 and CDR2: SNHLY, FYNNEI. V was trimmed by 8 bases and J by 12 bases, leaving 23 bases between them. Study members were between about 18 and 100 years old and lived in over 20 US regions. J is TRBJ2-7 and V is TRBV2; perhaps TRBD1 as D (5 bases). This sequence originates from a woman in her twenties or thirties with acute COVID-19. Input material: PBMCs or T cells enriched from blood (not recorded which). This CDR3 is CASGPTQGDPLYF. CDR3 DNA: TGTGCCAGCGGGCCCACCCAGGGCGACCCTTTGTACTTC. Full variable domain (outside the CDR3, taken from reference TRBV2 and TRBJ2-7): EPEVTQTPSHQVTQMGQEVILRCVPISNHLYFYWYRQILGQKVEFLVSFYNNEISEKSEIFDDQFSVERPDGSNFTLKIRSTKLEDSAMYFCASGPTQGDPLYFGPGTRLTVT.